This TCR beta chain was found in a study of control samples from healthy donors and cancer patients. Germline values: CDR1 MNHEY, CDR2 SMNVEV (reference sequence). V was shortened by 0 bases and J by 2 bases, with 4 bases between the two germline ends. CDR3 size: 14 residues. Method: immunoSEQ multiplex PCR; TCRdb's copy keeps in-frame clones and lacks some. The table has approximately 120,000 clones, over 75% seen once. V and J are TRBV27 and TRBJ2-2; D is uncertain. Source material: blood. The sequence came from a man between 18 and 35 years old in good health. CDR3 sequence reads: CASSLSGNTGELFF. The CDR3 region has the DNA TGTGCCAGCAGTTTATCTGGTAACACCGGGGAGCTGTTTTTT.